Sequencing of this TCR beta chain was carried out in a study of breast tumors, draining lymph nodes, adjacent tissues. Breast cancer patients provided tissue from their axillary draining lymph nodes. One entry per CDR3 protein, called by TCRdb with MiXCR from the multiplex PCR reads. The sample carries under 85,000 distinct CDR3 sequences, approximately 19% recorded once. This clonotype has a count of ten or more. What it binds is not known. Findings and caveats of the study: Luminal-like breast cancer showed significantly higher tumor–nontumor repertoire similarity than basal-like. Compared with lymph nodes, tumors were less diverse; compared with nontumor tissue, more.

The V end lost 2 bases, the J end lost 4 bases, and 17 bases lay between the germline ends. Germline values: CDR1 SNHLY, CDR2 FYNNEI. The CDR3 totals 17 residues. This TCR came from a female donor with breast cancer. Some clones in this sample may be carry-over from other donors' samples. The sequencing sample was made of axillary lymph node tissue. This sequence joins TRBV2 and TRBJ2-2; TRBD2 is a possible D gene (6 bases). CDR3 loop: CASSEPPGRPLTGELFF. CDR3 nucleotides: TGTGCCAGCAGTGAACCCCCTGGGAGGCCCCTCACCGGGGAGCTGTTTTTT.